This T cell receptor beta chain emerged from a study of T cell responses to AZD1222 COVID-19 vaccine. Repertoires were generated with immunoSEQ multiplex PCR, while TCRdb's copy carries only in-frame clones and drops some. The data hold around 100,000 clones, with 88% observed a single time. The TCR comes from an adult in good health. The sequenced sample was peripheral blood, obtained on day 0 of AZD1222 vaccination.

CDR3 sequence: CASSIGYRTGGNTIYF. DNA of the CDR3: TGTGCCAGTAGTATAGGATACCGCACGGGAGGAAACACCATATATTTT. V is TRBV19 and J is TRBJ1-3; no clear D gene. CDR1 and CDR2 from the germline V gene are LNHDA and SQIVND (reference sequence). CDR3 size: 16 residues. V lost 1 base to trimming and J lost 4 bases, with 14 bases between them.